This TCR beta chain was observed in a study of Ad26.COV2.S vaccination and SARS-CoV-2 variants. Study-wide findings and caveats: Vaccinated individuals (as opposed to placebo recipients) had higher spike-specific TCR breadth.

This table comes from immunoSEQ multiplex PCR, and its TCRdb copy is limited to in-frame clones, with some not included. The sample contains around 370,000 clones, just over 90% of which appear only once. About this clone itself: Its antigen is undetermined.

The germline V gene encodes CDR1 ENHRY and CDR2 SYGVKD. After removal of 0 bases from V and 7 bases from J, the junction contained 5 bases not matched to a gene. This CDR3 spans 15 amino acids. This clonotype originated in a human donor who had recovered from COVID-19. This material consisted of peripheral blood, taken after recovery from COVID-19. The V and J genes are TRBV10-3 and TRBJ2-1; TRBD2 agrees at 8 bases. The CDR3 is CAISESGTRGNEQFF. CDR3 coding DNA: TGTGCCATCAGTGAGTCGGGGACTAGGGGAAATGAGCAGTTCTTC.